The source of this T cell receptor (beta chain) is a study of shared clonotypes between healthy human individuals. Study conclusions and caveats: Naive CD4 clonotypes overlapped across a handful of donors at about 5.3%. Relative to their counterparts shared across all four donors, non-shared clonotypes exhibited diminished generation probabilities. On the whole, naive subsets had larger estimated richness than memory subsets had.

Execution of the assay was at deep level. The assay was immunoSEQ multiplex PCR, and TCRdb's table has in-frame clones only and misses some. The table shows around 1.9 million clones, with roughly 91% occurring only once. The V and J ends lost 5 bases and 4 bases respectively, with 11 bases between them. CDR1 is SGHVS and CDR2 is FQNEAQ in the germline V gene. This CDR3 contains 13 residues. In the case of this clone: What it recognizes is unknown.

In the naive CD8 group, cells lacked CD45RO and were positively selected for CCR7, so terminally differentiated effector memory CD45RA+ cells were left out. Material: naive CD8+ T cells from PBMCs. This chain connects TRBV7-8 to TRBJ1-1, with D tentatively TRBD1 (5 bases). This receptor was taken from a man aged 18 to 29 in good health. Some clones in this sample may be carry-over from other donors' samples. The CDR3 spells CASSLHGTTEAFF. For the CDR3, the DNA is TGTGCCAGCAGCCTCCACGGGACCACTGAAGCTTTCTTT.